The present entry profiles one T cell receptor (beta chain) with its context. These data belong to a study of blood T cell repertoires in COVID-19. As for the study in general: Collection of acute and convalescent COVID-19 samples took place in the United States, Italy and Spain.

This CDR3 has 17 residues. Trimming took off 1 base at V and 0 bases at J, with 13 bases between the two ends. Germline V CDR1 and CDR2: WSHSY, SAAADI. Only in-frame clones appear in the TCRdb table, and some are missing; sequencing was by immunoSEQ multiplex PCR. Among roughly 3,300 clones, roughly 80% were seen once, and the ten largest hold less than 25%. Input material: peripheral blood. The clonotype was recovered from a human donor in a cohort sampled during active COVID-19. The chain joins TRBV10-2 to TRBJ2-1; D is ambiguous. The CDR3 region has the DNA TGCGCCAGCAGTGAGTTTGTCGTTATGAGCTCCTACAATGAGCAGTTCTTC. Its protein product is CASSEFVVMSSYNEQFF.